One sample yielded the 23 T cell receptor beta chains listed below, sequenced in a study of blood T cell repertoires in COVID-19. Sequenced by immunoSEQ multiplex PCR; TCRdb stores in-frame clones only, minus some. The data hold under 250,000 clones, with over 80% observed a single time. The specimen sequenced was peripheral blood. Receptors were obtained from a woman in her sixties with active or convalescent COVID-19.

This chain connects TRBV4-1 to TRBJ2-1, with TRBD1 identical over 8 bases. This CDR3 is 17 amino acids long. V was pared by 2 bases and J by 4 bases, with 10 bases of the junction left unmatched. The germline gives CDR1 MGHRA, CDR2 YSYEKL. This CDR3 reads CASSQPKGQALYNEQFF. The CDR3 DNA is TGCGCCAGCAGCCAACCCAAGGGACAGGCGTTGTACAATGAGCAGTTCTTC.

V and J are TRBV25-1 and TRBJ2-5; 10 bases are a match to TRBD2. Germline lookup yields CDR1 MGHDK and CDR2 SYGVNS. The CDR3 is 16 amino acids. With 2 bases clipped from V and 3 bases from J, the junction kept 6 bases outside the gene matches. CDR3 DNA sequence: TGTGCCAGCAGTGAAGGGGCGCTAGCGGGGGAAGAGACCCAGTACTTC. This encodes CASSEGALAGEETQYF.

The rearrangement links TRBV5-5 to TRBJ1-4; weak D call: TRBD1 (5 bases). CDR1 is SGHKS, CDR2 YYEKEE, per germline (reference sequence). The V gene lost 0 bases and the J gene lost 6 bases, with 15 bases spanning the gap. The CDR3 is made up of 16 amino acids. The CDR3 bases are TGTGCCAGCAGCTTGGCAAGGGCAGGGCCGGATGAAAAACTGTTTTTT. Its protein is CASSLARAGPDEKLFF.

The rearrangement joins TRBV12-3 or TRBV12-4 to TRBJ2-3; tentative D call: TRBD2 (5 bases). The V end lost 3 bases, the J end lost 4 bases, and 8 bases lay between the germline ends. CDR3 length equals 13 residues. CDR3 sequence (DNA): TGTGCCAGCAGTTTTGGGGAGTCAGATACGCAGTATTTT. Translating it yields CASSFGESDTQYF.

This rearrangement joins TRBV5-6 to TRBJ2-2; TRBD1 agrees at 8 bases. V lost 4 bases to trimming and J lost 6 bases; unmatched junction nucleotides: 8. This CDR3 comprises 15 residues. Germline V CDR1 and CDR2: SGHDT, YYEEEE. CDR3 in amino acids: CASSRQGALAGELFF. As DNA, the CDR3 is TGTGCCAGCAGCCGCCAGGGGGCTCTGGCCGGGGAGCTGTTTTTT. Complete variable domain (other parts from reference TRBV5-6 and TRBJ2-2): DAGVTQSPTHLIKTRGQQVTLRCSPKSGHDTVSWYQQALGQGPQFIFQYYEEEERQRGNFPDRFSGHQFPNYSSELNVNALLLGDSALYLCASSRQGALAGELFFGEGSRLTVL.

The chain uses TRBV2 and TRBJ2-2; D may be TRBD2 (7 bases). Per germline, CDR1 SNHLY and CDR2 FYNNEI. Trimming shortened V by 7 bases and J by 2 bases, and 14 bases separated the two germline ends. The length of the CDR3 is 15 residues. CDR3 nucleotides: TGTGCCAGCACCCTCGGGGGGACAAACACCGGGGAGCTGTTTTTT. Its protein is CASTLGGTNTGELFF.

This clone is a singleton in its sample. This chain links TRBV19 with TRBJ2-7; 8 positions match TRBD1. Germline V gene data show CDR1 as LNHDA and CDR2 as SQIVND (reference sequence). Germline trimming cut 5 bases from V and 0 bases from J; bases unmatched to any gene: 3. The CDR3 contains 14 residues. The CDR3 coding sequence is TGTGCCAGTAGTGAGACAGGGGCCTCCTACGAGCAGTACGTC. This translates into CASSETGASYEQYV.

The rearrangement joins TRBV5-8 to TRBJ2-5; D possibly corresponds to TRBD1 (5 bases). Germline loops: CDR1 SGHTS, CDR2 YDEGEE. The CDR3 is 14 residues long. Trimming cost V 1 base and J 9 bases, with 16 bases left between them. Here the CDR3 reads CASSLQPSTGSQYF. CDR3 nucleotide sequence: TGTGCCAGCAGCTTGCAGCCTTCTACAGGCTCCCAGTACTTC.

V gene TRBV10-3 combines with J gene TRBJ2-2, with 7 bases matching TRBD2. The germline V gene has CDR1 ENHRY and CDR2 SYGVKD. The CDR3 sequence is 14 residues long. V shed 7 bases, J shed 4 bases, and the junction held 6 bases outside the gene matches. CDR3 in DNA: TGTGCCATCAAGGCGCGGGAGCTCACCGGGGAGCTGTTTTTT. It translates to CAIKARELTGELFF.

Notes on this clone: One junction end does not reproduce the germline sequence, and a read error may be involved. The chain recombines TRBV7-7 with TRBJ2-7, with 10 bases lining up with TRBD2. In germline, CDR1 is SSHAT, CDR2 FNYEAQ (reference sequence). CDR3 length equals 13 residues. Here the CDR3 reads CASSSSGSTEQYF. The CDR3 DNA is TGTGCTAGCAGCTCTAGCGGGAGTACCGAGCAGTACTTC.

This clone was counted between two and nine times. The genes are TRBV19 and TRBJ2-2; 8 positions agree with TRBD1. The CDR3 contains 15 residues. Germline CDR1 and CDR2: LNHDA and SQIVND (reference sequence). V was pared by 3 bases and J by 7 bases, with 7 bases of the junction left unmatched. Here the CDR3 reads CASSIGRGLGGELFF. The CDR3 DNA reads as TGTGCCAGTAGTATTGGCAGGGGGCTAGGCGGGGAGCTGTTTTTT.

This clone was found once. V usage is TRBV5-6 and J usage is TRBJ1-1, with D perhaps TRBD1 (5 bases). This CDR3 has 14 residues. Germline V gene lookup returns CDR1 SGHDT and CDR2 YYEEEE. The germline V and J ends were trimmed by 1 base and 4 bases, with 11 bases remaining between them. The CDR3 coding sequence is TGTGCCAGCAGCTTGCAGGGCTCCCCCACTGAAGCTTTCTTT. Amino acids: CASSLQGSPTEAFF.

As to this clone: Other DNA sequences in the sample encode the same CDR3. J is TRBJ1-2 and V is TRBV24-1; D not certain. V lost 4 bases and J lost 7, with 6 bases in between. The CDR3 is made up of 11 amino acids. Looked up from germline, CDR1 is KGHDR and CDR2 is SFDVKD. Here the CDR3 DNA reads TGTGCCACCAGTGACCCGTCTGGCTACACCTTC. It is translated as CATSDPSGYTF.

V and J are TRBV27 and TRBJ2-2; TRBD2 is a possible D gene (5 bases). Germline V gives CDR1 MNHEY, CDR2 SMNVEV (reference sequence). The CDR3 covers 14 residues. V shed 6 bases and J shed 5 bases, with 13 bases lying between them. CDR3 bases: TGTGCCAGCAGACCGGGAAGTGGGACCGGGGAGCTGTTTTTT. Translated: CASRPGSGTGELFF.

V and J are TRBV9 and TRBJ2-3; perhaps TRBD1 as D (6 bases). There are 15 residues in the CDR3. Germline V gene data show CDR1 as SGDLS and CDR2 as YYNGEE. Deletions cut 0 bases from V and 4 bases from J, with 12 bases between. CDR3 in amino acids: CASSVGGHESDTQYF. CDR3 in DNA: TGTGCCAGCAGCGTAGGGGGGCACGAGTCAGATACGCAGTATTTT.

This chain joins TRBV24-1 and TRBJ2-1; D unclear. There are 14 residues in the CDR3. Deletions cut 3 bases from V and 2 bases from J, with 7 bases between. Per germline, CDR1 KGHDR and CDR2 SFDVKD. CDR3 protein: CATSDPTTYNEQFF. CDR3 DNA: TGTGCCACCAGTGATCCGACAACCTACAATGAGCAGTTCTTC.

V is TRBV5-4 and J is TRBJ2-1; D gene ambiguous. The CDR3 has 14 residues. V was trimmed by 0 bases and J by 0 bases, leaving 4 bases between them. Looked up from germline, CDR1 is SGHNT and CDR2 is YYREEE (reference sequence). The CDR3 sequence is CASSLDSSYNEQFF. CDR3 in DNA: TGTGCCAGCAGCTTGGACAGCTCCTACAATGAGCAGTTCTTC.

The V call is TRBV2, the J call TRBJ1-2; TRBD1 agrees at 8 bases. Germline CDR1 SNHLY, CDR2 FYNNEI. The CDR3 length is 13 residues. V lost 7 bases, J lost 8 bases, and 9 bases stayed unmatched. The CDR3, as DNA: TGTGCCAGCATACGGACAGGGCTATTGGGCTACACCTTC. Protein sequence: CASIRTGLLGYTF.

This clone showed up just once. The chain couples TRBV5-1 to TRBJ2-1; tentative D call: TRBD1 (5 bases). The V gene's germline CDR1 is SGHRS and CDR2 YFSETQ. The CDR3 runs to 12 residues. Between the trimmed V and J ends, which lost 3 bases and 9 bases, there was a span of 10 bases. The CDR3 is CASSSTGFEQFF. The CDR3, as DNA: TGCGCCAGCAGCTCAACAGGATTTGAGCAGTTCTTC.

This chain uses TRBV27 with TRBJ2-2; a possible D gene is TRBD1 (5 bases). The CDR3 spans 16 residues. V lost 4 bases to trimming and J lost 4 bases, with 16 bases between them. Germline-derived CDR1 and CDR2 are MNHEY and SMNVEV (reference sequence). DNA for the CDR3: TGTGCCAGCAGTTCAAAGGGGTGGTACGGCACCGGGGAGCTGTTTTTT. It yields the protein CASSSKGWYGTGELFF.

V gene TRBV7-2 combines with J gene TRBJ2-5; 7 positions agree with TRBD2. CDR3 length: 14 residues. Unmatched junction bases numbered 4, after V lost 5 bases and J lost 1 base. Germline assignment: CDR1 SGHTA and CDR2 FQGNSA. The CDR3 loop is CASSPGTIQETQYF. DNA of the CDR3: TGTGCCAGCAGCCCCGGGACTATCCAAGAGACCCAGTACTTC.

This clone has just one count. The chain uses TRBV12-1 and TRBJ2-4; the table calls TRBD2, which could not be checked here. TRBV12-1 is deemed a pseudogene. CDR3 size: 15 residues. CDR3 nucleotide sequence: TGTGCCAGCAGCTTTTGTTCTCGGGCCAAAAACATTCAGTACTTC. This codes for CASSFCSRAKNIQYF.

Here the CDR3 reads CASSQDGVGNQPQHF. The CDR3 coding sequence is TGCGCCAGCAGCCAAGACGGGGTGGGCAATCAGCCCCAGCATTTT. This rearrangement joins TRBV4-1 to TRBJ1-5; D ambiguous. Trimming took 0 bases from V and 2 from J, leaving 8 bases between them. This CDR3 comprises 15 residues. The germline V gene encodes CDR1 MGHRA and CDR2 YSYEKL.